This TCR beta chain was found in a study of technical replicates of blood from several donors. The V and J ends lost 4 bases and 3 bases, in that order; junction bases with no gene match: 8. This CDR3 is built from 16 residues. The germline gives CDR1 SGDLS, CDR2 YYNGEE. Sequencing was performed with immunoSEQ multiplex PCR; in TCRdb, only in-frame clones are kept and a portion is missing. Altogether approximately 85,000 clones are present, 92% being singletons, with the ten largest covering about 0.27%. This clonotype was sampled from a human donor in good health. The V and J genes are TRBV9 and TRBJ2-1; 9 positions match TRBD2. Sample: T cells isolated from PBMCs. Written as DNA, the CDR3 is TGTGCCAGCAGCCCCGGCGGGGGGGCAAACTACAATGAGCAGTTCTTC. Translation gives CASSPGGGANYNEQFF.